This TCR beta chain stems from a study of T cells in narcolepsy listed by TCRdb under 2018. Broadly, across the study: The study enrolled patients with narcolepsy type 1 or type 2 (NT1, NT2) together with healthy control donors. The study sought autoreactive T cells targeting hypocretin neuron self-antigens (hypocretin, TRIB2) in narcolepsy patients, using TCR Vbeta sequencing to track clonotypes in blood and CSF. On the study overall, not on this receptor specifically: According to the report, autoreactive clonotypes were detected serially in the blood of the same patients and of different patients, but not in healthy controls. In plots comparing CSF and blood CD4+ T cell clonotypes from the same patient, HCRT-specific and TRIB2-specific autoreactive clonotypes were highlighted. No sequences matching autoreactive T cell clones were present in some of the blood memory CD4+ repertoires from patients and controls. Patients and controls had comparable numbers of sequenced blood memory CD4+ clonotypes, averaging about 39,000 and 35,000, respectively.

Details on this clone: Its antigen is still unknown. The record has no base qualities; no much larger clone is one base away.

CDR1 and CDR2 (SGHTA, FQGNSA) derive from the germline V gene. Spanning cysteine to phenylalanine, the CDR3 consists of 15 amino acids. The sequence is cut down to CDR3 DNA, 45 bases in frame from base 1. Trimming takes 0 bases from V and 2 bases from J, and the germline ends sit 10 bases apart. Memory CD4+ T cells were sorted ex vivo from peripheral blood of narcolepsy patients and healthy controls for TCR Vbeta sequencing. Receptors were amplified or captured by the immunoSEQ multiplex PCR assay. Imported from immuneACCESS, the table was reduced by TCRdb to in-frame sequences with V and J called. These copies leave out some clones; in studies compared against another copy, an unresolved V gene accounts for under half, and the cause of the remainder is not known. The sample table lists more than 20,000 clones, over 70% of them with a count of one. The ten largest make up about 4% of the sample.

The specimen sequenced was memory (CD45RA-) CD4+ T cells from blood. The cell subset or site label here, explained by the study, means: memory T cells sorted ex vivo from peripheral blood. Recombination connected TRBV7-2 to TRBJ2-5, with an unclear D gene assignment. The receptor's source is a human donor in good health. The nucleotide sequence reads as follows: TGTGCCAGCAGCTTAGCCGCCCGCCGACAAGAGACCCAGTACTTC. Protein translation: CASSLAARRQETQYF.